This is a list of T cell receptor beta chains from one sample in a study. From the 5' RACE reads, TCRdb called clonotypes with MiXCR, one entry per CDR3 protein. Of roughly 45,000 distinct CDR3 sequences in the sample, approximately 22% were seen once. The specimen was Tregs sorted from blood. These receptors originate from a female donor with breast cancer. Both conserved end residues are trimmed from each CDR3. A D gene is named only where the DNA matches it firmly.

j_gene | d_gene | v_gene | CDR3aa
TRBJ2-3 | - | TRBV13 | ASSLAGKDTQY
TRBJ2-1 | TRBD2 | TRBV9 | ASSPPSGRRFSEQF
TRBJ2-5 | TRBD2 | TRBV2 | ASGLQREYQETQY
TRBJ2-5 | - | TRBV29-1 | SVDGVMDQETQY
TRBJ2-7 | - | TRBV20-1 | SARGFLASGGYEQY
TRBJ2-1 | TRBD2 | TRBV27 | ASTSLAGNNEQF
TRBJ2-7 | - | TRBV13 | ASSSLGFYEQY
TRBJ2-5 | - | TRBV7-9 | ASSLLISLAKQETQY
TRBJ2-7 | TRBD1 | TRBV7-9 | ASSPGRQGQY
TRBJ1-2 | - | TRBV7-2 | ASSLADPGRAGGYT
TRBJ2-1 | TRBD2 | TRBV7-9 | ASSTTSGSEQF
TRBJ2-7 | TRBD2 | TRBV29-1 | SVPGGSYEQY
TRBJ1-2 | TRBD1 | TRBV20-1 | SGNGDSYGYT
TRBJ1-2 | TRBD1 | TRBV28 | ASTSTSRDRVGYGYT
TRBJ2-1 | TRBD2 | TRBV6-2/TRBV6-3 | ASSYPLAGASYNEQF
TRBJ2-7 | TRBD1 | TRBV27 | ASSLLTPGQGAYEQY
TRBJ2-5 | - | TRBV20-1 | SARDLLYQETQY
TRBJ2-2 | - | TRBV4-3 | ASSQVHRETGPGELF
TRBJ2-6 | - | TRBV11-2 | ASSLVRSDLSGANVLT
TRBJ2-7 | - | TRBV27 | ASSFIGGTSYEQY
TRBJ1-1 | - | TRBV5-6 | ASSLTVNTEAF
TRBJ2-2 | TRBD2 | TRBV5-1 | ASSTLTSGTHTGELF
TRBJ2-1 | - | TRBV5-1 | ASSLDRAYNEQF
TRBJ1-2 | - | TRBV5-1 | ASHDSLYGYT
TRBJ2-2 | TRBD2 | TRBV4-2 | ASSHSGRANTGELF
TRBJ1-5 | TRBD1 | TRBV29-1 | SVEDQGGGQPQH
TRBJ2-4 | TRBD2 | TRBV29-1 | SVEEGSGTSGRANIQY
TRBJ2-7 | - | TRBV4-2 | ASSQDLVYEQY
TRBJ2-7 | - | TRBV18 | ASSLALASSYEQY
TRBJ1-5 | - | TRBV9 | ASSVGMSDQPQH
TRBJ2-1 | - | TRBV20-1 | SARDPGSSYNEQF
TRBJ2-5 | TRBD2 | TRBV12-3/TRBV12-4 | ASRISGIAETQY
TRBJ2-5 | - | TRBV5-1 | ASSLDPGEETQY
TRBJ2-7 | - | TRBV5-1 | ASSGGTDSSYGQY
TRBJ2-7 | TRBD2 | TRBV20-1 | SARTSGSVYEQY
TRBJ2-3 | TRBD2 | TRBV7-2 | ASSMTSGSTDTQY
TRBJ2-6 | TRBD1 | TRBV15 | ATSIWTGGANVLT
TRBJ1-1 | - | TRBV10-3 | AISEILSNTEAF
TRBJ2-7 | - | TRBV20-1 | SARGASSLYEQY